This T cell receptor (beta chain) was obtained from a study of Ad26.COV2.S vaccination and SARS-CoV-2 variants. Study details: The authors gave Ad26.COV2.S intramuscularly, either once or twice 56 days apart. Findings of the study overall: Recipients given vaccine exceeded placebo recipients in spike-specific TCR breadth.

Method: immunoSEQ multiplex PCR; TCRdb's copy keeps in-frame clones and lacks some. The table records about 400,000 clones, roughly 85% of them present only once. This clone was detected once. The antigen is unknown. CDR1 is LGHDT, CDR2 YNNKEL, per germline (reference sequence). Trimming removed 2 bases from V and 8 bases from J; junction bases left unmatched: 14. The CDR3 length is 18 residues. Treatment of the sample: some 20 received Ad26.COV2.S at low or high dose, single or two shots; roughly 5 received placebo; per-sample allocation not given. Day 63 after the first injection of vaccine or placebo was the sampling time.

The sequence derives from a person between 18 and 65 years old who received the Ad26.COV2.S COVID-19 vaccine or a placebo. The chain is built from TRBV3-1 (or the pseudogene TRBV3-2) and TRBJ2-1; 11 bases fit TRBD2. The sequences come from peripheral blood, collected in a trial of Ad26.COV2.S vaccine versus placebo. CDR3 sequence (DNA): TGTGCCAGCAGCCAAAGCCCCGGGGGACTAGCGGCGGGCTATGAGCAGTTCTTC. It codes for CASSQSPGGLAAGYEQFF.